This T cell receptor beta chain came from a study of blood T cell repertoires in COVID-19. Study-wide context: COVID-19 samples from acute and convalescent phases originated in the United States, Italy and Spain. From T cells, B-cell-depleted T cells, or PBMCs came the material, which was cDNA or gDNA.

Original analysis: The authors estimated nucleated cell counts from reference gene primer amplification. Assay: immunoSEQ multiplex PCR; the TCRdb copy retains only in-frame clones and omits some. That table supplies the V and J calls and clone size; D and trimming were determined from the DNA. The sample records just under 90,000 clones, 72% being singletons. V was shortened by 4 bases and J by 7 bases, with 7 bases between the two germline ends. The CDR3 consists of 11 residues. This clone came up a few times. V usage is TRBV12-3 or TRBV12-4 and J usage is TRBJ1-2; D gene ambiguous. This clonotype was obtained from a woman older than 75 with acute or convalescent COVID-19. Sequences were obtained from peripheral blood. The CDR3 spells CASSSEGGYTF. The CDR3 region has the DNA TGTGCCAGCAGTTCCGAGGGTGGCTACACCTTC.